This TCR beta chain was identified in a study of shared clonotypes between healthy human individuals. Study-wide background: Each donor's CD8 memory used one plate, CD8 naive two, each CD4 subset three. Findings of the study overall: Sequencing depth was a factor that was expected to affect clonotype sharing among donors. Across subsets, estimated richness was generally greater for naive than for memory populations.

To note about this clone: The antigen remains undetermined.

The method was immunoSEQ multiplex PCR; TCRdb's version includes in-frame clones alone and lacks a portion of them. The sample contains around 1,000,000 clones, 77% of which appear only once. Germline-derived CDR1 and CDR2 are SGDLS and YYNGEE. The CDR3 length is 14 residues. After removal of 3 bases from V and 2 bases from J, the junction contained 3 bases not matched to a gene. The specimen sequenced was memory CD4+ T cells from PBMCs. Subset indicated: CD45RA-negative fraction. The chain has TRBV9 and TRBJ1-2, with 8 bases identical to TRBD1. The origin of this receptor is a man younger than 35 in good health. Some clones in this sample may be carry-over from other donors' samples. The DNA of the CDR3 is TGTGCCAGCAGCGGACAGGGGCTCAACTATGGCTACACCTTC. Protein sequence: CASSGQGLNYGYTF.